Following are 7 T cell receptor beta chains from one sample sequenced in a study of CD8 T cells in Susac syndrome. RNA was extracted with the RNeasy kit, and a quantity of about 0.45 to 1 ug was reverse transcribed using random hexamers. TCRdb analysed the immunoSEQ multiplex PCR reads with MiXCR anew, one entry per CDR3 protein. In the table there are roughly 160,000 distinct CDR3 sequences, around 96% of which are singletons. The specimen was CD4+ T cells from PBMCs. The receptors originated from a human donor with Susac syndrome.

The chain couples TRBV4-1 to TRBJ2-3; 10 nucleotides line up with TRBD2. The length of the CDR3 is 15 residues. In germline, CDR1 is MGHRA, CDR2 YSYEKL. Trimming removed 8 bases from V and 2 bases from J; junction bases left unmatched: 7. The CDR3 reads CASGGAGGHTDTQYF. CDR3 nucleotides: TGCGCCAGCGGGGGAGCGGGGGGGCACACAGATACGCAGTATTTT.

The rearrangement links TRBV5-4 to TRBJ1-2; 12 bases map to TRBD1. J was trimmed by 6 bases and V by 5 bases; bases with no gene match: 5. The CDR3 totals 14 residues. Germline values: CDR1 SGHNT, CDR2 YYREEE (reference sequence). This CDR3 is CASRPGTGGNGYTF. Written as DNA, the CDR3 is TGTGCCAGCAGACCGGGGACAGGGGGCAATGGCTACACCTTC.

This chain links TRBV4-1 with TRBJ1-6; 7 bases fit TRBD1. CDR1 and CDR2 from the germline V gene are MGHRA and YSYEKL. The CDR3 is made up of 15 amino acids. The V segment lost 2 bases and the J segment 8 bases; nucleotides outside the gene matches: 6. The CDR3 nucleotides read TGCGCCAGCAGCCAAATCACAGGGGCGCATTCACCCCTCCACTTT. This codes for CASSQITGAHSPLHF.

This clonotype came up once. This CDR3 reads CSAIPGNNSPLHF. For the CDR3, the DNA is TGCAGTGCTATCCCGGGGAATAATTCACCCCTCCACTTT. The chain uses TRBV20-1 and TRBJ1-6; no firm D call. There are 13 residues in the CDR3. Germline CDR1 reads DFQATT; CDR2 reads SNEGSKA (reference sequence). V shed 4 bases and J shed 5 bases, with 9 bases lying between them.

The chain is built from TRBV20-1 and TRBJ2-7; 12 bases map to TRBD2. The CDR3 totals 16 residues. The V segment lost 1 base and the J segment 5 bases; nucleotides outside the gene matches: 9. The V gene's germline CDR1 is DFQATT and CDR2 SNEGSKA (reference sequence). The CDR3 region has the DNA TGCAGTGCTAGAGTCTCTAGCGGGAGGGCCACCGACGAGCAGTACTTC. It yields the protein CSARVSSGRATDEQYF.

The CDR3 protein is CASSHGTSGGKETQYF. In nucleotides, the CDR3 is TGTGCCAGCAGCCATGGGACTAGCGGGGGTAAAGAGACCCAGTACTTC. This chain joins TRBV11-2 and TRBJ2-5, with 14 nucleotides matching TRBD2. Germline assignment: CDR1 SGHAT and CDR2 FQNNGV. This CDR3 is 16 amino acids long. V trimming: 5 bases; J trimming: 3 bases; junction bases outside the gene matches: 5. Full variable domain (missing parts from reference TRBV11-2 and TRBJ2-5): EAGVAQSPRYKIIEKRQSVAFWCNPISGHATLYWYQQILGQGPKLLIQFQNNGVVDDSQLPKDRFSAERLKGVDSTLKIQPAKLEDSAVYLCASSHGTSGGKETQYFGPGTRLLVL.

CDR3 sequence (DNA): TGTGCCAGCAGCTCGGACAGGGAGGGCCAGCCCCAGCATTTT. Protein product: CASSSDREGQPQHF. This chain connects TRBV7-9 to TRBJ1-5; 8 nucleotides agree with TRBD1. The germline V gene encodes CDR1 SEHNR and CDR2 FQNEAQ (reference sequence). V lost 4 bases to trimming and J lost 7 bases; unmatched junction nucleotides: 6. The CDR3 covers 14 residues. Using reference TRBV7-9 and TRBJ1-5 for the parts outside the CDR3, the full variable domain is DTGVSQNPRHKITKRGQNVTFRCDPISEHNRLYWYRQTLGQGPEFLTYFQNEAQLEKSRLLSDRFSAERPKGSFSTLEIQRTEQGDSAMYLCASSSDREGQPQHFGDGTRLSIL.